The clone carrying this T cell receptor (beta chain) was found a few times. Its antigen is not identified. This entry comes from a study of T-cell memory formation after mild COVID-19. Study-wide results and limits: CD4+ clones that contracted lay mainly in CM and EM; CD8+ ones lay in EMRA. A balance of CD4 and CD8 characterized clones contracting day 15 to 85, whereas later expanders leaned CD4+. Second-wave clones with a day 37 peak had unconfirmed SARS-CoV-2 specificity.

Each CDR3 protein gets one entry after TCRdb re-called the 5' RACE reads with MiXCR. The sample has 85,000 to 130,000 distinct CDR3 sequences, over 8.5% seen once; the top ten hold about two fifths. CDR1 and CDR2 (germline): MNHNY, SVGAGI (reference sequence). The V segment lost 0 bases and the J segment 7 bases; nucleotides outside the gene matches: 5. The CDR3 consists of 15 residues. The genes are TRBV6-6 and TRBJ1-5, with 8 bases lining up with TRBD1. Input material: PBMCs or a T cell subset sorted from them (not recorded which). This TCR derives from a man younger than 35 who had mild COVID-19 (a few samples of this study predate the infection). Cell type and time point are not known. The CDR3 reads CASSYSSTGGQPQHF. The CDR3, as DNA: TGTGCCAGCAGTTACTCGTCTACAGGGGGACAGCCCCAGCATTTT.